What follows are 18 T cell receptor beta chains derived from one specimen sequenced in a study of T cell responses to AZD1222 COVID-19 vaccine. Sequencing used immunoSEQ multiplex PCR; TCRdb keeps in-frame clones, though not all of them. The data hold roughly 90,000 clones, with 75% to 95% observed a single time. The sequencing here drew on peripheral blood, taken on day 0 of MenACWY control vaccination. Every receptor here comes from an adult in good health.

The chain combines TRBV6-5 with TRBJ1-2, with 8 nucleotides matching TRBD1. CDR1 is MNHEY and CDR2 is SVGAGI in the germline V gene. Trimming cost V 4 bases and J 4 bases; bases outside gene matches: 8. There are 15 residues in the CDR3. The CDR3 DNA reads as TGTGCCAGCAGTTCGATGGCCGGGACAGGCTATGGCTACACCTTC. It yields the protein CASSSMAGTGYGYTF.

This chain connects TRBV10-3 to TRBJ1-5, with D uncertain. This CDR3 is 12 amino acids long. Germline V CDR1 and CDR2: ENHRY, SYGVKD. V was cut by 11 bases and J by 5 bases, with 13 bases left in between. The CDR3: CASRGSDQPQHF. The CDR3, as DNA: TGTGCCTCGAGAGGGTCGGATCAGCCCCAGCATTTT.

The CDR3 region is CSGQGAIADTQYF. In nucleotides, the CDR3 is TGCAGCGGTCAAGGGGCTATCGCAGATACGCAGTATTTT. The chain links TRBV29-1 to TRBJ2-3; D might be TRBD1 (5 bases). Trimming shortened V by 7 bases and J by 4 bases, and 15 bases separated the two germline ends. Germline V gene data show CDR1 as SQVTM and CDR2 as ANQGSEA. This CDR3 is built from 13 residues.

This clone has more than one count but fewer than ten. The chain links TRBV10-1 to TRBJ2-1; D is unresolved. V lost 4 bases and J 9 bases, leaving 13 bases between the germline ends. The CDR3 runs 13 residues. In germline, CDR1 is WNHNN, CDR2 SYGVQD (reference sequence). The CDR3 protein is CASSGSWLGEQFF. In DNA, the CDR3 is TGCGCCAGCAGTGGAAGTTGGTTAGGTGAGCAGTTCTTC.

This sequence joins TRBV6-5 and TRBJ2-5, with TRBD1 matching 8 bases. The CDR3 covers 14 residues. Germline trimming cut 5 bases from V and 5 bases from J; bases unmatched to any gene: 7. Germline V gene sequence: CDR1 MNHEY, CDR2 SVGAGI. The CDR3 here is CASSQQGAWETQYF. Here the CDR3 DNA reads TGTGCCAGCAGTCAGCAGGGGGCTTGGGAGACCCAGTACTTC.

The chain combines TRBV7-9 with TRBJ2-1; the D is unclear. V lost 2 bases and J 1 base, leaving 9 bases between the germline ends. In germline, CDR1 is SEHNR, CDR2 FQNEAQ (reference sequence). The CDR3 has 15 amino acids. CDR3 DNA sequence: TGTGCCAGCAGCTTAATGGCGACATCCTACAATGAGCAGTTCTTC. It specifies CASSLMATSYNEQFF.

The chain recombines TRBV18 with TRBJ1-3, with TRBD1 as a possible D gene (5 bases). Germline V gene sequence: CDR1 KGHSH, CDR2 LQKENI. The CDR3 totals 14 residues. Between the trimmed V and J ends, which lost 1 base and 2 bases, there was a span of 6 bases. The CDR3 nucleotides read TGTGCCAGCTCACCACAGGGGCCTGGAAACACCATATATTTT. It is translated as CASSPQGPGNTIYF.

The chain links TRBV5-8 to TRBJ2-7; no clear D gene. V gave up 8 bases and J gave up 4 bases, with 10 bases separating them. The CDR3 is 11 residues long. Per germline, CDR1 SGHTS and CDR2 YDEGEE. The CDR3 region has the DNA TGTGCCAGTTCCCACCAGTACGAGCAGTACTTC. This sequence encodes CASSHQYEQYF. Combining the CDR3 with reference TRBV5-8 and TRBJ2-7 gives the whole variable domain EAGVTQSPTHLIKTRGQQATLRCSPISGHTSVYWYQQALGLGLQFLLWYDEGEERNRGNFPPRFSGRQFPNYSSELNVNALELEDSALYLCASSHQYEQYFGPGTRLTVT.

The CDR3 sequence is CASSLPAGTGQGGNQPQHF. CDR3 DNA sequence: TGTGCCAGCAGTCTGCCCGCCGGGACAGGGCAAGGGGGGAATCAGCCCCAGCATTTT. The V gene is TRBV28, the J gene TRBJ1-5; 9 positions match TRBD1. With V trimmed by 5 bases and J by 4 bases, 18 bases remained unmatched. Germline lookup yields CDR1 MDHEN and CDR2 SYDVKM. This CDR3 has 19 residues.

This chain connects TRBV28 to TRBJ2-7, with D unclear. Trimming left V 1 base short and J 6 bases short, with 7 bases between. Germline values: CDR1 MDHEN, CDR2 SYDVKM. The CDR3 runs 12 residues. The CDR3 sequence is CASSLLAGEQYF. CDR3 DNA sequence: TGTGCCAGCAGTTTATTGGCCGGCGAGCAGTACTTC. Looking up the rest from reference TRBV28 and TRBJ2-7 gives the full variable domain: DVKVTQSSRYLVKRTGEKVFLECVQDMDHENMFWYRQDPGLGLRLIYFSYDVKMKEKGDIPEGYSVSREKKERFSLILESASTNQTSMYLCASSLLAGEQYFGPGTRLTVT.

This rearrangement joins TRBV7-2 to TRBJ2-1, with D uncertain. V lost 3 bases to trimming and J lost 4 bases, with 10 bases between them. The CDR3 spans 14 residues. Germline loops: CDR1 SGHTA, CDR2 FQGNSA. The CDR3 DNA reads TGTGCCAGCAGCTTGGGTCGGGCTTACAATGAGCAGTTCTTC. It yields the protein CASSLGRAYNEQFF.

The V and J genes are TRBV7-6 and TRBJ1-1; D perhaps matches TRBD1 (5 bases). Germline values: CDR1 SGHVS, CDR2 FNYEAQ. The V gene lost 2 bases and the J gene lost 4 bases, with 14 bases spanning the gap. This CDR3 comprises 15 residues. CDR3 coding DNA: TGTGCCAGCAGCTTACGGACACTTCGAGGCACTGAAGCTTTCTTT. The encoded protein is CASSLRTLRGTEAFF.

The chain joins TRBV12-3 or TRBV12-4 to TRBJ2-1; perhaps TRBD2 as D (6 bases). The CDR3 is 13 residues long. Trimming stripped 6 bases from V and 6 bases from J, with 12 bases between. The CDR3 loop is CASRWGEINEQFF. CDR3 nucleotides: TGTGCCAGCAGGTGGGGGGAGATCAATGAGCAGTTCTTC.

This clone showed up just once. The chain carries TRBV10-3 and TRBJ1-2, with no clear D. V lost 2 bases to trimming and J lost 3 bases, with 16 bases between them. The V gene's germline CDR1 is ENHRY and CDR2 SYGVKD. The CDR3 covers 16 residues. CDR3 sequence (DNA): TGTGCCATCAGTGAGAACATTCTTCGGTTAGACTATGGCTACACCTTC. As protein: CAISENILRLDYGYTF.

This sequence joins TRBV11-2 and TRBJ2-1; D is perhaps TRBD1 (5 bases). Trimming cost V 3 bases and J 0 bases, with 15 bases left between them. This CDR3 contains 17 residues. Germline V gene sequence: CDR1 SGHAT, CDR2 FQNNGV. The CDR3 here is CASSFRGTSSSYNEQFF. The CDR3 nucleotides are TGTGCCAGCAGCTTTAGGGGAACCTCGAGCTCCTACAATGAGCAGTTCTTC. The full variable domain, in which reference TRBV11-2 and TRBJ2-1 provide the parts outside the CDR3, is EAGVAQSPRYKIIEKRQSVAFWCNPISGHATLYWYQQILGQGPKLLIQFQNNGVVDDSQLPKDRFSAERLKGVDSTLKIQPAKLEDSAVYLCASSFRGTSSSYNEQFFGPGTRLTVL.

J is TRBJ2-2 and V is TRBV2; perhaps TRBD2 as D (6 bases). The CDR3 sequence is 15 residues long. The germline V gene has CDR1 SNHLY and CDR2 FYNNEI. Trimming cost V 7 bases and J 5 bases, with 17 bases left between them. CDR3 amino acids: CASKPEGLKTGELFF. CDR3 sequence (DNA): TGTGCCAGCAAACCCGAGGGACTCAAGACCGGGGAGCTGTTTTTT.

This clone was found once. This rearrangement joins TRBV10-3 to TRBJ1-3, with D hard to call. The germline V and J ends were trimmed by 9 bases and 7 bases, with 10 bases remaining between them. The CDR3 has 11 amino acids. CDR1 and CDR2 from the germline V gene are ENHRY and SYGVKD. CDR3 in DNA: TGTGCCATTGGAGCGGGGAACACCATATATTTT. Residues: CAIGAGNTIYF.

The V call is TRBV10-1, the J call TRBJ2-7; D call uncertain. The CDR3 spans 13 residues. Germline values: CDR1 WNHNN, CDR2 SYGVQD (reference sequence). V lost 6 bases to trimming and J lost 2 bases, with 11 bases between them. The CDR3 spells CASSCLSPYEQYF. The CDR3 DNA reads as TGCGCCAGCAGCTGTCTTTCCCCCTACGAGCAGTACTTC.